The rows below give T cell receptor beta chains drawn from one sample of a study of PD-1 blockade in mismatch repair-deficient tumors. Assay: immunoSEQ multiplex PCR; the TCRdb copy retains only in-frame clones and omits some. The data contain 65,000 to 80,000 clones, around 80% of them singletons. This specimen was peripheral blood, taken 2 weeks after starting pembrolizumab. These receptors were obtained from an adult with mismatch repair-deficient cancer. CDR3s include the opening cysteine and the closing phenylalanine or tryptophan. The D gene is left open where the match is weak. Expanded clones are given a class, and other clones once, few, many or no size at all.

d_call,v_call,j_call,clone_size,cdr3_aa,cdr3_nt
-,TRBV5-1,TRBJ2-7,-,CASSESDHLLVF,TGCGCCAGCAGCGAGTCAGATCACCTCCTAGTCTTC
-,TRBV7-9,TRBJ2-5,-,CASSLYRSGSGRETQYF,TGTGCCAGCAGCTTGTACCGCTCGGGGTCAGGACGAGAGACCCAGTACTTC
-,TRBV6-6,TRBJ1-4,-,CASSSRGQGNEKLFF,TGTGCCAGTAGTTCGCGGGGGCAGGGGAATGAAAAACTGTTTTTT
TRBD2,TRBV19,TRBJ2-1,-,CASSISAGGYNEQFF,TGTGCCAGTAGTATCTCGGCGGGAGGGTACAATGAGCAGTTCTTC
TRBD2,TRBV7-9,TRBJ2-5,-,CASSLGGAAFRETQYF,TGTGCCAGCAGCTTGGGAGGGGCGGCTTTCCGGGAGACCCAGTACTTC
-,TRBV7-3,TRBJ1-1,-,CASSLNGNTEAFF,TGTGCCAGCAGCTTAAACGGGAACACTGAAGCTTTCTTT
-,TRBV30,TRBJ2-7,few,CASPGRGNSYEQYF,TGTGCCTCCCCAGGTCGCGGAAACTCCTACGAGCAGTACTTC
-,TRBV9,TRBJ1-1,-,CASSPRDTRGTEAFF,TGTGCCAGCAGCCCTCGGGACACCAGGGGCACTGAAGCTTTCTTT
-,TRBV5-4,TRBJ1-2,-,CASSPTGTNGYTF,TGTGCCAGCAGCCCGACGGGGACTAATGGCTACACCTTC
TRBD2,TRBV19,TRBJ2-7,once,CASSLGSSGVYEQYF,TGTGCCAGTAGCCTCGGGTCTAGCGGCGTTTACGAGCAGTACTTC
-,TRBV5-5,TRBJ1-1,-,CASSRSPEREAFF,TGTGCCAGCAGCCGGAGTCCTGAGAGGGAAGCTTTCTTT
TRBD2,TRBV5-1,TRBJ2-6,-,CASSLEPLAGGSGANVLTF,TGCGCCAGCAGCTTGGAACCGCTAGCGGGAGGCTCTGGGGCCAACGTCCTGACTTTC
TRBD2,TRBV7-9,TRBJ2-7,-,CASSYTSGLNRSSHF,TGTGCCAGCAGCTACACTAGCGGGTTGAACCGATCTTCCCACTTC
-,TRBV11-2,TRBJ1-1,-,CASSLAGRMNTEAFF,TGTGCCAGCAGCTTAGCGGGACGGATGAACACTGAAGCTTTCTTT
-,TRBV15,TRBJ2-1,few,CATSRGLAPNEQFF,TGTGCCACCAGCAGAGGCCTAGCTCCCAATGAGCAGTTCTTC
TRBD2,TRBV10-3,TRBJ2-5,-,CAISGLAGEVETQYF,TGTGCCATCAGCGGACTAGCGGGAGAGGTGGAGACCCAGTACTTC
TRBD1,TRBV29-1,TRBJ2-3,-,CSVAPLPDRGFDTQYF,TGCAGCGTAGCTCCCCTCCCGGACAGGGGGTTCGATACGCAGTATTTT
-,TRBV7-9,TRBJ1-5,-,CASQAGDINQPQHF,TGTGCCAGCCAAGCGGGGGACATTAATCAGCCCCAGCATTTT
TRBD2,TRBV13,TRBJ2-2,-,CASSLDTSGSPTGELFF,TGTGCCAGCAGCCTAGACACTAGCGGGAGCCCCACCGGGGAGCTGTTTTTT
TRBD2,TRBV9,TRBJ2-5,-,CASSASGTFQETQYF,TGTGCCAGCAGCGCTAGCGGGACCTTCCAAGAGACCCAGTACTTC
-,TRBV30,TRBJ1-1,-,CAWSRGLDGIEAFF,TGTGCCTGGAGTAGGGGACTTGATGGAATTGAAGCTTTCTTT
TRBD1,TRBV5-1,TRBJ2-6,-,CASRVAGGLKLSGANVLTF,TGCGCCAGCAGGGTGGCAGGGGGCCTGAAACTCTCTGGGGCCAACGTCCTGACTTTC
-,TRBV4-2,TRBJ2-1,-,CASSPVGSQWEQFF,TGTGCCAGCAGCCCGGTCGGGTCACAATGGGAGCAGTTCTTC
TRBD2,TRBV30,TRBJ2-7,once,CAWAKGTSETYEQYF,TGTGCCTGGGCTAAAGGGACTAGCGAGACCTACGAGCAGTACTTC
TRBD1,TRBV6-5,TRBJ2-7,-,CASSRDRSYEQYF,TGTGCCAGCAGTCGGGACAGGTCGTACGAGCAGTACTTC
TRBD1,TRBV5-3,TRBJ2-5,once,CARSLVIRQGAKETQYF,TGTGCCAGAAGCTTGGTAATCCGACAGGGGGCTAAGGAGACCCAGTACTTC
-,TRBV2,TRBJ2-1,-,CASSADTEQFF,TGTGCCAGCAGTGCCGACACTGAGCAGTTCTTC
-,TRBV2,TRBJ1-1,once,CANRQEADTEAFF,TGTGCCAACCGACAGGAGGCGGACACTGAAGCTTTCTTT
-,TRBV5-1,TRBJ2-7,-,CASSWAEGGIPYEQYF,TGCGCCAGCAGCTGGGCGGAAGGGGGAATTCCCTACGAGCAGTACTTC
-,TRBV9,TRBJ2-1,few,CASSVAQWNEQFF,TGTGCCAGCAGCGTAGCTCAGTGGAATGAGCAGTTCTTC
-,TRBV5-8,TRBJ2-5,-,CASSLGLQETQYF,TGTGCCAGCAGCTTAGGGCTCCAAGAGACCCAGTACTTC
-,TRBV5-6,TRBJ2-2,-,CASSSVGERNTGELFF,TGTGCCAGCAGCTCAGTCGGGGAACGGAACACCGGGGAGCTGTTTTTT
-,TRBV7-2,TRBJ1-1,-,CASSSGVVNTEAFF,TGTGCCAGCAGCTCTGGGGTCGTGAACACTGAAGCTTTCTTT
-,TRBV19,TRBJ2-4,-,CASSIGEGWSKNIQYF,TGTGCCAGTAGTATAGGAGAGGGTTGGTCCAAAAACATTCAGTACTTC
-,TRBV5-4,TRBJ2-3,-,CASSLVPDTQYF,TGTGCCAGCAGCTTGGTTCCAGATACGCAGTATTTT
-,TRBV6-5,TRBJ1-1,-,CASSYSYAGMNTEAFF,TGTGCCAGCAGTTACTCCTACGCGGGAATGAACACTGAAGCTTTCTTT
-,TRBV20-1,TRBJ2-3,-,CSARWAGTQYF,TGCAGTGCTAGGTGGGCAGGTACGCAGTATTTT
TRBD1,TRBV9,TRBJ1-2,-,CASSVRGQGNNYGYTF,TGTGCCAGCAGCGTACGAGGACAGGGAAATAACTATGGCTACACCTTC
TRBD2,TRBV5-1,TRBJ2-5,-,CASSSRTSGNGETQYF,TGCGCCAGCAGCTCTAGGACTAGCGGGAACGGAGAGACCCAGTACTTC
-,TRBV13,TRBJ1-1,-,CASSSRGRNSEAFF,TGTGCCAGTAGCTCCCGAGGGAGGAACTCTGAAGCTTTCTTT